Each of the 19 T cell receptor beta chains below was sequenced from the same sample in a study of Ad26.COV2.S vaccination and SARS-CoV-2 variants. Sequencing was performed with immunoSEQ multiplex PCR; in TCRdb, only in-frame clones are kept and a portion is missing. The table includes hundreds of thousands of clones, roughly nine tenths detected once. Indicated treatment: some 20 received Ad26.COV2.S at low or high dose, single or two shots; about five received placebo; per-sample allocation not given. Collection of the samples took place on day 63 after the first injection of vaccine or placebo. Specimen: peripheral blood, collected in a trial of Ad26.COV2.S vaccine versus placebo. The receptor set was obtained from a person between 18 and 60 years old who received the Ad26.COV2.S COVID-19 vaccine or a placebo.

The V gene is TRBV19, the J gene TRBJ2-2, with 14 bases matching TRBD2. The V gene's germline CDR1 is LNHDA and CDR2 SQIVND (reference sequence). This CDR3 is built from 18 residues. J gave up 3 bases and V 6 bases, and 9 bases lay outside the gene matches. CDR3 loop: CASRTRLAGGPDTGELFF. The DNA for the CDR3 is TGTGCCAGTAGGACGAGACTAGCGGGGGGGCCTGACACCGGGGAGCTGTTTTTT.

The chain has TRBV29-1 and TRBJ1-3; D not certain. The CDR3 has 14 amino acids. The V end was cut by 4 bases, the J end by 0 bases, with 10 bases between. In germline, CDR1 is SQVTM, CDR2 ANQGSEA. CDR3 coding DNA: TGCAGCGTTGGTGGGCGGAACTCTGGAAACACCATATATTTT. This encodes CSVGGRNSGNTIYF.

The CDR3: CASSRPAGSSYGELFF. The CDR3 DNA reads TGCGCCAGCAGCCGCCCCGCCGGGAGCAGTTACGGGGAGCTGTTTTTT. The genes are TRBV4-1 and TRBJ2-2; D is perhaps TRBD2 (6 bases). Germline CDR1 reads MGHRA; CDR2 reads YSYEKL. The CDR3 contains 16 residues. Trimming shortened V by 4 bases and J by 7 bases, and 19 bases separated the two germline ends.

This sequence joins TRBV28 and TRBJ1-5; perhaps TRBD1 as D (6 bases). The ends were cut back, 10 bases at V and 5 bases at J, with 24 bases in the middle. CDR1 and CDR2 from the germline V gene are MDHEN and SYDVKM. The CDR3 spans 16 residues. The CDR3 DNA reads TGTGCCACTATTCAAGGGGGGGGAGCGACCTATCAGCCCCAGCATTTT. Protein product: CATIQGGGATYQPQHF.

The sample holds a few counts of this clone. This chain joins TRBV24-1 and TRBJ2-3, with D unresolved. CDR1 and CDR2 from the germline V gene are KGHDR and SFDVKD. This CDR3 comprises 17 residues. The ends were cut back, 3 bases at V and 11 bases at J, with 26 bases in the middle. The CDR3 region is CATSDGVGDSRRREQYF. In DNA, the CDR3 is TGTGCCACCAGTGATGGGGTAGGTGATAGCCGCCGGCGTGAGCAGTATTTT.

The V and J genes are TRBV28 and TRBJ2-5, with 12 bases aligning to TRBD2. The CDR3 has 15 residues. Germline lookup yields CDR1 MDHEN and CDR2 SYDVKM. The J segment lost 2 bases and the V segment lost 5 bases, leaving 3 bases of the junction unmatched. The CDR3 DNA reads TGTGCCAGCAGTGCTGGACTAGCGGGACAAGAGACCCAGTACTTC. It codes for CASSAGLAGQETQYF.

The chain links TRBV2 to TRBJ2-7; D remains ambiguous. The CDR3 runs to 13 residues. V lost 7 bases and J 0 bases, leaving 10 bases between the germline ends. The germline CDR1 and CDR2 sequences are SNHLY and FYNNEI. In DNA form, the CDR3 reads TGTGCCAGCACCGGGCAGGCCTCCTACGAGCAGTACGTC. This encodes CASTGQASYEQYV.

V and J are TRBV20-1 and TRBJ1-4; tentatively, D is TRBD1 (5 bases). In germline, CDR1 is DFQATT, CDR2 SNEGSKA (reference sequence). V lost 3 bases and J 7 bases, leaving 6 bases between the germline ends. The CDR3 consists of 11 residues. The CDR3 loop reads CSARGVEKLFF. CDR3 nucleotides: TGCAGTGCTAGGGGGGTTGAAAAACTGTTTTTT.

The chain joins TRBV12-3 or TRBV12-4 to TRBJ1-4, with D maybe TRBD1 (6 bases). The length of the CDR3 is 13 residues. V was shortened by 5 bases and J by 8 bases, with 12 bases between the two germline ends. The CDR3 nucleotides read TGTGCCAGCAGTGAGACAGGTCGAGAAAAACTGTTTTTT. As protein: CASSETGREKLFF.

V and J are TRBV7-9 and TRBJ1-3, with unresolved D. V was pared by 1 base and J by 0 bases, with 4 bases between. The germline V gene encodes CDR1 SEHNR and CDR2 FQNEAQ (reference sequence). The CDR3 loop spans 14 amino acids. The chain's CDR3 is CASSLVDSGNTIYF. CDR3 coding DNA: TGTGCCAGCAGCTTAGTGGACTCTGGAAACACCATATATTTT.

Only a few counts were recorded for this clone. The chain is built from TRBV19 and TRBJ2-6, with D perhaps TRBD1 (5 bases). CDR3 size: 17 residues. V lost 4 bases to trimming and J lost 0 bases, with 13 bases between them. Germline loops: CDR1 LNHDA, CDR2 SQIVND (reference sequence). The CDR3 DNA follows: TGTGCCAGTAGTAAGTTACAGGAGCCCTCTGGGGCCAACGTCCTGACTTTC. Amino acid sequence: CASSKLQEPSGANVLTF.

The V gene is TRBV4-1, the J gene TRBJ1-2; 7 nucleotides agree with TRBD1. This CDR3 is 15 amino acids long. V trimming: 3 bases; J trimming: 3 bases; junction bases outside the gene matches: 7. The germline gives CDR1 MGHRA, CDR2 YSYEKL. The CDR3 region has the DNA TGCGCCAGCAGCCATTTAAACAGGGGAGACTATGGCTACACCTTC. Translated, it gives CASSHLNRGDYGYTF.

The gene calls are TRBV5-4 and TRBJ1-2; D ambiguous. From germline, CDR1 is SGHNT and CDR2 YYREEE (reference sequence). CDR3 size: 13 residues. V was pared by 0 bases and J by 9 bases, with 12 bases between. The chain's CDR3 is CASSLGSGTSYTF. CDR3 in DNA: TGTGCCAGCAGCTTGGGGTCGGGTACTAGCTACACCTTC.

This chain links TRBV28 with TRBJ2-7; no definite D call. Germline V lookup: CDR1 MDHEN, CDR2 SYDVKM. Between the trimmed V and J ends, which lost 3 bases and 3 bases, there was a span of 12 bases. The CDR3 has 14 amino acids. The CDR3 nucleotides read TGTGCCAGCAGTTTTGAAAGCGCGGTCTACGAGCAGTACGTC. This encodes CASSFESAVYEQYV.

The V call is TRBV5-3, the J call TRBJ2-1, with D uncertain. TRBV5-3 is classed as an ORF, of uncertain function. CDR3 length equals 12 residues. V was trimmed by 4 bases and J by 8 bases, leaving 10 bases between them. The CDR3 sequence is CARSPDRDEQFF. Written as DNA, the CDR3 is TGTGCCAGAAGCCCTGACCGGGATGAGCAGTTCTTC.

This sequence joins TRBV4-2 and TRBJ2-2; 14 bases agree with TRBD2. This CDR3 is built from 16 residues. The germline V gene has CDR1 LGHNA and CDR2 YNFKEQ. J lost 6 bases, V lost 3 bases, and 3 bases had no gene match. The CDR3 loop is CASSQTGLAGAGELFF. CDR3 nucleotide sequence: TGTGCCAGCAGCCAGACGGGACTAGCGGGAGCCGGGGAGCTGTTTTTT.

The chain joins TRBV11-3 to TRBJ1-1; D gene uncertain. There are 13 residues in the CDR3. V lost 5 bases, J lost 10 bases, and 17 bases lay in between. CDR1 is SGHNT and CDR2 is YENEEA in the germline V gene. CDR3 in DNA: TGTGCCAGCAGCCCCTTCAAAAAACGGGGAGCTTTCTTT. Amino acid sequence: CASSPFKKRGAFF.

The V call is TRBV6-1, the J call TRBJ2-5; perhaps D is TRBD1 or TRBD2 (6 bases each). CDR1 and CDR2 (germline): MNHNS, SASEGT. Between the trimmed V and J ends, which lost 6 bases and 1 base, there was a span of 9 bases. The CDR3 has 13 residues. The CDR3 region is CASRGGGQETQYF. DNA for the CDR3: TGTGCCAGCAGAGGGGGAGGCCAAGAGACCCAGTACTTC.

The table lists this clone with a count of one. The rearrangement joins TRBV5-1 to TRBJ1-2, with D perhaps TRBD1 (6 bases). Germline V gene data show CDR1 as SGHRS and CDR2 as YFSETQ. V lost 1 base, J lost 4 bases, and 11 bases lay in between. This CDR3 contains 14 residues. CDR3 protein: CASSLTGFTYGYTF. CDR3 coding DNA: TGCGCCAGCAGCTTGACAGGGTTCACCTATGGCTACACCTTC.